This passage covers 31 T cell receptor beta chains from one sample sequenced in a study of shared clonotypes between healthy human individuals (dated by TCRdb to the early 2020s). To prepare the library, the immunoSEQ multiplex PCR assay was applied. What TCRdb holds here is the immuneACCESS table cut down to in-frame rearrangements. Part of the clones is not present; checked against another copy, under half of the missing clones reflect an unresolved V gene, and the others are unexplained. Recorded for this sample are 2,100,000 or so clones; approximately 96% of them occurred a single time. Together, the top ten hold 0.1% to 0.15% of the sample. Specimen: naive CD4+ T cells sorted from blood. Taken with the paper, the label for cell subset or site translates to: CD45RA+ positively selected. The source of these receptors is a man between 18 and 35 years old in good health.

The chain recombines TRBV11-2 with TRBJ2-3, with TRBD1 identical over 9 bases. The germline gives CDR1 SGHAT, CDR2 FQNNGV. This CDR3 has 18 residues. Trimming removed 4 bases from V and 0 bases from J; junction bases left unmatched: 11. The CDR3 loop is CASSSGDGTGLSTDTQYF. CDR3 coding DNA: TGTGCCAGCAGCTCCGGTGATGGGACAGGGCTTAGCACAGATACGCAGTATTTT.

The table lists this clone with a few counts. V usage is TRBV27 and J usage is TRBJ1-6, with D possibly being TRBD1 (6 bases). Germline CDR1 is MNHEY and CDR2 is SMNVEV (reference sequence). The CDR3 has 16 amino acids. The V end lost 6 bases, the J end lost 7 bases, and 19 bases lay between the germline ends. In DNA, the CDR3 is TGTGCCAGCAGCTGGGACACCAGCGGCCCCAATTCACCCCTCCACTTT. Translated: CASSWDTSGPNSPLHF.

V is TRBV5-4 and J is TRBJ2-7, with D hard to call. Per germline, CDR1 SGHNT and CDR2 YYREEE (reference sequence). CDR3 size: 15 residues. The ends were cut back, 0 bases at V and 2 bases at J, with 12 bases in the middle. CDR3 amino acids: CASSLGLLGTYEQYF. The DNA of the CDR3 is TGTGCCAGCAGCTTGGGGCTCCTGGGAACCTACGAGCAGTACTTC.

The V call is TRBV30, the J call TRBJ1-3; the D gene is possibly TRBD1 (6 bases). This CDR3 region has 16 residues. Trimming removed 1 base at V and 0 bases at J, with 13 bases between. Germline CDR1 is GTSNPN and CDR2 is SVGIG (reference sequence). CDR3 nucleotide sequence: TGTGCCTGGAGTGGGAACAGGGTGGTCTCTGGAAACACCATATATTTT. It is translated as CAWSGNRVVSGNTIYF.

V is TRBV5-4 and J is TRBJ2-3; 8 bases agree with TRBD2. Germline-derived CDR1 and CDR2 are SGHNT and YYREEE (reference sequence). J gave up 1 base and V 4 bases, and 11 bases lay outside the gene matches. The CDR3 loop spans 17 amino acids. This chain's CDR3 is CASSPSRAGGGTDTQYF. CDR3 nucleotide sequence: TGTGCCAGCAGCCCGTCCCGGGCCGGGGGGGGCACAGATACGCAGTATTTT. The full variable domain, its missing parts supplied by reference TRBV5-4 and TRBJ2-3, is ETGVTQSPTHLIKTRGQQVTLRCSSQSGHNTVSWYQQALGQGPQFIFQYYREEENGRGNFPPRFSGLQFPNYSSELNVNALELDDSALYLCASSPSRAGGGTDTQYFGPGTRLTVL.

This clone was counted a few times. The chain carries TRBV4-3 and TRBJ1-2, with 7 bases fitting TRBD1. V lost 0 bases and J lost 3; bases outside the gene matches: 7. Per the germline V gene, CDR1 is LGHNA and CDR2 is YSLEER. CDR3 length equals 16 residues. The CDR3: CASSQDWGQSHYGYTF. The CDR3 DNA reads as TGCGCCAGCAGCCAAGATTGGGGACAGAGTCACTATGGCTACACCTTC.

This chain uses TRBV7-2 with TRBJ2-3; D is undetermined. The germline CDR1 and CDR2 sequences are SGHTA and FQGNSA. The CDR3 covers 14 residues. With 3 bases removed from V and 2 bases from J, the gap between germline ends came to 9 bases. The CDR3 region has the DNA TGTGCCAGCAGCTTCAGACTCTCCACAGATACGCAGTATTTT. Translated: CASSFRLSTDTQYF.

This chain joins TRBV18 and TRBJ2-2; D gene unclear. Germline V gives CDR1 KGHSH, CDR2 LQKENI. Trimming removed 8 bases at V and 2 bases at J, with 9 bases between. CDR3 size: 13 residues. CDR3 sequence reads: CASPLRNTGELFF. In DNA form, the CDR3 reads TGTGCCAGCCCACTCCGCAACACCGGGGAGCTGTTTTTT.

The chain combines TRBV9 with TRBJ1-6; 9 bases match TRBD1. Germline V gene data show CDR1 as SGDLS and CDR2 as YYNGEE. The CDR3 runs to 14 residues. The ends lost 3 bases at V and 9 bases at J; junction bases unmatched: 4. CDR3 sequence reads: CASSGDRVLSPLHF. The CDR3, as DNA: TGTGCCAGCAGCGGGGACAGGGTACTTTCACCCCTCCACTTT.

The chain joins TRBV6-5 to TRBJ2-1; TRBD2 matches at 8 bases. Per germline, CDR1 MNHEY and CDR2 SVGAGI. This CDR3 spans 16 amino acids. Losses at the gene ends were 0 bases for V and 6 bases for J; bases not matched to a gene: 7. In DNA, the CDR3 is TGTGCCAGCAGTTACTCGAGCGGGAGTGGGCTCAATGAGCAGTTCTTC. This translates into CASSYSSGSGLNEQFF.

The chain carries TRBV28 and TRBJ2-7; TRBD1 matches at 9 bases. This CDR3 region has 16 residues. J lost 0 bases, V lost 7 bases, and 10 bases had no gene match. From germline, CDR1 is MDHEN and CDR2 SYDVKM. The CDR3 sequence: CASTPQGQGNSYEQYF. CDR3 bases: TGTGCCAGCACACCCCAGGGACAGGGTAACTCCTACGAGCAGTACTTC.

DNA for the CDR3: TGCGCCAGCAGCTCGCCGGGGACTAGCGGAGAATACGAGCAGTACTTC. Protein product: CASSSPGTSGEYEQYF. The chain carries TRBV5-1 and TRBJ2-7, with TRBD2 matching over 11 bases. Per germline, CDR1 SGHRS and CDR2 YFSETQ. Trimming at V came to 3 bases and at J to 4 bases, leaving 9 bases not matched to a gene. This CDR3 has 16 amino acids.

The genes are TRBV2 and TRBJ1-2; D unclear. V shed 1 base and J shed 4 bases, with 7 bases lying between them. The germline CDR1 and CDR2 sequences are SNHLY and FYNNEI. This CDR3 comprises 13 residues. The CDR3 DNA reads as TGTGCCAGCAGTGAAGGGGTGGGCTATGGCTACACCTTC. Encoded protein: CASSEGVGYGYTF.

This clone was observed a single time. This chain links TRBV18 with TRBJ1-2; D unresolved. This CDR3 is 14 amino acids long. Trimming took 6 bases from V and 3 from J, leaving 14 bases between them. Germline lookup yields CDR1 KGHSH and CDR2 LQKENI. CDR3: CASSLLGLHYGYTF. The CDR3 DNA follows: TGTGCCAGCTCCCTGTTGGGTCTCCACTATGGCTACACCTTC.

V gene TRBV10-3 combines with J gene TRBJ1-5; D is perhaps TRBD1 (5 bases). Germline values: CDR1 ENHRY, CDR2 SYGVKD. This CDR3 spans 13 amino acids. V lost 2 bases to trimming and J lost 6 bases, with 8 bases between them. The DNA for the CDR3 is TGTGCCATCAGTGAGGGGGGGGTTCAGCCCCAGCATTTT. Translating gives CAISEGGVQPQHF.

The genes are TRBV28 and TRBJ1-1; weak D call: TRBD1 (5 bases). CDR3 length equals 15 residues. Deletions cut 5 bases from V and 0 bases from J, with 13 bases between. Looked up from germline, CDR1 is MDHEN and CDR2 is SYDVKM. In DNA, the CDR3 is TGTGCCAGCAGTCCCCCGGGACGGGTGAACACTGAAGCTTTCTTT. Protein sequence: CASSPPGRVNTEAFF. Filled out from reference TRBV28 and TRBJ1-1, the complete variable domain reads DVKVTQSSRYLVKRTGEKVFLECVQDMDHENMFWYRQDPGLGLRLIYFSYDVKMKEKGDIPEGYSVSREKKERFSLILESASTNQTSMYLCASSPPGRVNTEAFFGQGTRLTVV.

V usage is TRBV5-6 and J usage is TRBJ2-5, with 8 bases fitting TRBD1. V gave up 4 bases and J gave up 5 bases; unmatched junction bases: 13. This CDR3 contains 16 residues. From germline, CDR1 is SGHDT and CDR2 YYEEEE. Here the CDR3 reads CASSPRGSGGIETQYF. CDR3 nucleotides: TGTGCCAGCAGCCCCCGAGGGTCAGGGGGCATCGAGACCCAGTACTTC.

The chain recombines TRBV5-1 with TRBJ2-7; TRBD1 agrees at 10 bases. The J segment lost 4 bases and the V segment lost 0 bases, leaving 4 bases of the junction unmatched. This CDR3 comprises 15 residues. In germline, CDR1 is SGHRS, CDR2 YFSETQ. This CDR3 is CASSLGQGAWYEQYF. Here the CDR3 DNA reads TGCGCCAGCAGCTTGGGACAGGGGGCATGGTACGAGCAGTACTTC.

This clone has a single count. The V call is TRBV18, the J call TRBJ2-7, with a tentative D call TRBD2 (5 bases). From germline, CDR1 is KGHSH and CDR2 LQKENI. This CDR3 contains 16 residues. V was clipped by 2 bases and J by 1 base, with 15 bases between them. The CDR3 spells CASSPESGKGSYEQYF. The CDR3 nucleotides are TGTGCCAGCTCACCAGAAAGCGGTAAAGGGTCCTACGAGCAGTACTTC. Combining the CDR3 with reference TRBV18 and TRBJ2-7 gives the whole variable domain NAGVMQNPRHLVRRRGQEARLRCSPMKGHSHVYWYRQLPEEGLKFMVYLQKENIIDESGMPKERFSAEFPKEGPSILRIQQVVRGDSAAYFCASSPESGKGSYEQYFGPGTRLTVT.

V and J are TRBV5-1 and TRBJ1-6; D is ambiguous. The CDR3 totals 17 residues. With 0 bases removed from V and 5 bases from J, the gap between germline ends came to 15 bases. Germline CDR1 and CDR2: SGHRS and YFSETQ. The chain's CDR3 is CASSLGPSTGDNSPLHF. Written as DNA, the CDR3 is TGCGCCAGCAGCTTGGGCCCCTCGACGGGAGATAATTCACCCCTCCACTTT.

The chain carries TRBV4-1 and TRBJ2-3; 13 bases line up with TRBD2. The V gene's germline CDR1 is MGHRA and CDR2 YSYEKL. Trimming removed 4 bases from V and 3 bases from J; junction bases left unmatched: 7. The CDR3 covers 17 residues. CDR3 nucleotides: TGCGCCAGCAGCCGCACTAGCGGGGGGGGAAATACAGATACGCAGTATTTT. Protein product: CASSRTSGGGNTDTQYF.

The genes are TRBV27 and TRBJ1-2; a possible D gene is TRBD1 (6 bases). The CDR3 is 14 residues long. Germline CDR1 is MNHEY and CDR2 is SMNVEV (reference sequence). Between the trimmed V and J ends, which lost 2 bases and 3 bases, there was a span of 10 bases. The CDR3 nucleotides read TGTGCCAGCAGTTTAAGAGGGGGACACTATGGCTACACCTTC. Protein: CASSLRGGHYGYTF.

The chain uses TRBV2 and TRBJ2-2, with 8 bases that match TRBD1. This CDR3 contains 16 residues. CDR1 and CDR2 from the germline V gene are SNHLY and FYNNEI. V lost 7 bases and J lost 1; bases outside the gene matches: 8. CDR3 loop: CASNNRGIRNTGELFF. Written as DNA, the CDR3 is TGTGCCAGCAACAACAGGGGGATAAGGAACACCGGGGAGCTGTTTTTT.

As to this clone: Other DNA sequences in the same sample also yield this CDR3. V is TRBV4-1 and J is TRBJ2-7; no firm D call. Germline V gene lookup returns CDR1 MGHRA and CDR2 YSYEKL. This CDR3 is 13 amino acids long. V was shortened by 0 bases and J by 4 bases, with 7 bases between the two germline ends. The CDR3 protein is CASSQDSSYEQYF. The CDR3 DNA follows: TGCGCCAGCAGCCAAGATAGCAGTTACGAGCAGTACTTC.

The chain is built from TRBV9 and TRBJ1-2; TRBD1 matches at 7 bases. The CDR3 covers 13 residues. CDR1 SGDLS and CDR2 YYNGEE come from the germline V gene. Losses at the gene ends were 3 bases for V and 5 bases for J; bases not matched to a gene: 4. The CDR3 loop is CASSGPGQYGYTF. In DNA, the CDR3 is TGTGCCAGCAGCGGGCCGGGACAGTATGGCTACACCTTC.

The gene calls are TRBV6-6 and TRBJ2-5, with D hard to call. Between the trimmed V and J ends, which lost 2 bases and 4 bases, there was a span of 11 bases. Per germline, CDR1 MNHNY and CDR2 SVGAGI (reference sequence). The CDR3 is made up of 14 amino acids. The DNA for the CDR3 is TGTGCCAGCAGTTACGGGTTTTATCGAGAGACCCAGTACTTC. Translation: CASSYGFYRETQYF.

The rearrangement joins TRBV7-3 to TRBJ2-7, with D possibly being TRBD1 or TRBD2 (5 bases each). The CDR3 runs to 13 residues. V was clipped by 1 base and J by 7 bases, with 11 bases between them. Germline V CDR1 and CDR2: SGHTA, FQGTGA. CDR3 in amino acids: CASSLNGGGEQYF. DNA for the CDR3: TGTGCCAGCAGCTTAAACGGTGGGGGAGAGCAGTACTTC.

The chain employs TRBV19 and TRBJ2-1; perhaps TRBD2 as D (7 bases). The CDR3 has 14 residues. Germline V gene lookup returns CDR1 LNHDA and CDR2 SQIVND (reference sequence). Between the trimmed V and J ends, which lost 9 bases and 0 bases, there was a span of 12 bases. Here the CDR3 DNA reads TGTGCCAGCAACAGGGAGGGCTCCTACAATGAGCAGTTCTTC. Its protein product is CASNREGSYNEQFF.

The chain joins TRBV7-2 to TRBJ2-7; 10 nucleotides align to TRBD1. Germline CDR1 SGHTA, CDR2 FQGNSA. V gave up 2 bases and J gave up 6 bases; unmatched junction bases: 4. The CDR3 loop spans 14 amino acids. The CDR3 reads CASSLWDRGTEQYF. Here the CDR3 DNA reads TGTGCCAGCAGCTTATGGGACAGGGGTACCGAGCAGTACTTC.

The gene calls are TRBV4-1 and TRBJ2-1; D unresolved. Germline-derived CDR1 and CDR2 are MGHRA and YSYEKL. Deletions cut 3 bases from V and 5 bases from J, with 20 bases between. The CDR3 runs 17 residues. In DNA form, the CDR3 reads TGCGCCAGCAGCCAGCCCTTTGTGAGGACCGCAGACAATGAGCAGTTCTTC. Translated, it gives CASSQPFVRTADNEQFF.

The table lists this clone with a count of one. The chain employs TRBV5-4 and TRBJ2-7; TRBD1 might be the D (5 bases). This CDR3 comprises 15 residues. V was shortened by 4 bases and J by 3 bases, with 17 bases between the two germline ends. Germline lookup yields CDR1 SGHNT and CDR2 YYREEE (reference sequence). CDR3 loop: CASSLDPNRIYEQYF. The CDR3 region has the DNA TGTGCCAGCAGCCTAGACCCAAACAGGATCTACGAGCAGTACTTC.